This T cell receptor (beta chain) originates from a study of control samples from healthy donors and cancer patients. CDR1 SGHKS and CDR2 YYEKEE come from the germline V gene (reference sequence). V lost 3 bases to trimming and J lost 3 bases; unmatched junction nucleotides: 7. This CDR3 has 16 amino acids. Sequencing was performed with immunoSEQ multiplex PCR; in TCRdb, only in-frame clones are kept and a portion is missing. The table lists just over 90,000 clones, more than 85% of them singletons, with around 1.3% in the top ten. This clone was detected only once. The rearrangement joins TRBV5-5 to TRBJ2-1; 9 bases are shared with TRBD1. The sample comprised blood. The sequence derives from a woman in her forties or fifties in good health. The CDR3 DNA reads TGTGCCAGCAGCTCGAGGACAGGGGAGAGCTACAATGAGCAGTTCTTC. Translation: CASSSRTGESYNEQFF.